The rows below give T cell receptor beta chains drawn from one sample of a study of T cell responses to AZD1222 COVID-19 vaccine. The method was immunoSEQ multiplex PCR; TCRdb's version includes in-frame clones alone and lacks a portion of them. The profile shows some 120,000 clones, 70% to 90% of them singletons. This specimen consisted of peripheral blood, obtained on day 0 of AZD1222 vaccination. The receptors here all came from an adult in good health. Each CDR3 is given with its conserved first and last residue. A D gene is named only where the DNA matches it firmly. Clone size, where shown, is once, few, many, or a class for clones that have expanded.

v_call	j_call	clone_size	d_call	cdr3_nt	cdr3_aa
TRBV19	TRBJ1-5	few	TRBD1	TGTGCCAGCCGACCCCGGGACAGGGCTAATCAGCCCCAGCATTTT	CASRPRDRANQPQHF
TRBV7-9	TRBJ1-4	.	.	TGTGCCAGCAGCTCCACCAGGCAGCCTAATGAAAAACTGTTTTTT	CASSSTRQPNEKLFF
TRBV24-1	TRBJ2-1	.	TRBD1	TGTGCCACCAGTGAGAGGACAGGGATTCAGTTCTTC	CATSERTGIQFF
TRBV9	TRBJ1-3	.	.	TGTGCCAGCAGCGTAGTGGCGGGGGCTGGAAACACCATATATTTT	CASSVVAGAGNTIYF
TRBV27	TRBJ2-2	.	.	TGTGCCAGCACCCTATGGGGGCAGAGCACCGGGGAGCTGTTTTTT	CASTLWGQSTGELFF
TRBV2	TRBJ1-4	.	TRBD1	TGTGCCAGCAGAGATACAGGGGGCAATGAAAAACTGTTTTTT	CASRDTGGNEKLFF
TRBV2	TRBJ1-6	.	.	TGTGCCAGCAGGACCGAATATAATTCACCCCTCCACTTT	CASRTEYNSPLHF
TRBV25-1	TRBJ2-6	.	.	TGTGCCAGCAGTGCATCGGGGACATCCGGGGCCAACGTCCTGACTTTC	CASSASGTSGANVLTF
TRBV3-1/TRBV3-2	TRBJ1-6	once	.	TGTGCCAGCAGCCAAGTCCCGGGGGTGCACCTCCACTTT	CASSQVPGVHLHF
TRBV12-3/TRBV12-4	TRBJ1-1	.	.	TGTGCCAGCAGTTTCGGGGGGAACACTGAAGCTTTCTTT	CASSFGGNTEAFF
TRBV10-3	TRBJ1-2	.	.	TGTGCCATCAGTGAGTCCCTTGGGGGGAAGGGCTATGGCTACACCTTC	CAISESLGGKGYGYTF
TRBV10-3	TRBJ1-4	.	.	TGTGCCATCAGTGAGTTTCAGACAGATAATGAAAAACTGTTTTTT	CAISEFQTDNEKLFF
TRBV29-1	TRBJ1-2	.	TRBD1	TGCAGCGTTATGACAGGGAACGTTGGCTACACCTTC	CSVMTGNVGYTF
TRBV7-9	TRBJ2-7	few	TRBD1	TGTGCCAGCAGCCACCGACAGGGAGTAGGAGGAAGCGAGCAGTACTTC	CASSHRQGVGGSEQYF
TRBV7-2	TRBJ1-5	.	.	TGTGCCAGCAGCTTAGTCCGGGGGCAGAATCAGCCCCAGCATTTT	CASSLVRGQNQPQHF
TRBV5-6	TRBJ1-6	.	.	TGTGCCAGCAGCTTTCCAGGGACTAATTCACCCCTCCACTTT	CASSFPGTNSPLHF
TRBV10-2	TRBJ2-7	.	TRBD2	TGCGCCAGCAAAAGCGGGGGTCCCTACGAGCAGTACTTC	CASKSGGPYEQYF
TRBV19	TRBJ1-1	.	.	TGTGCCAGTAGGTCGGCGGGGCTTATGAACACTGAAGCTTTCTTT	CASRSAGLMNTEAFF
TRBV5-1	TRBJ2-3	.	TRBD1	TGCGCCAGCAGACAAGGACAGGGGGCAACAGATACGCAGTATTTT	CASRQGQGATDTQYF
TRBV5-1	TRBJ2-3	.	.	TGCGCCAGCAGCTTGGACAGGAGCACAGATACGCAGTATTTT	CASSLDRSTDTQYF
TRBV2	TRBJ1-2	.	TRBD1	TGTGCCAGCAGCGCAGGGGGAGGGGTTCCTGGCTACACCTTC	CASSAGGGVPGYTF
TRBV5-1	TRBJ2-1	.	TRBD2	TGCGCCAGCAGCCTACCAGGGACTAGCGGGGGGGCCGTGGATGAGCAGTTCTTC	CASSLPGTSGGAVDEQFF
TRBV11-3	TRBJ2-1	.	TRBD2	TGTGCCAGCAGCTCGCATAGCGGGGCAATCAATGAGCAGTTCTTC	CASSSHSGAINEQFF
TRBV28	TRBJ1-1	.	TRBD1	TGTGCCAGCAGTCCACAGGGGGAGACTGAAGCTTTCTTT	CASSPQGETEAFF
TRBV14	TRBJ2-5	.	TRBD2	TGTGCCAGCAGCCAATTCGGGACTAGCGGGAGGGATGCGCGGGAGACCCAGTACTTC	CASSQFGTSGRDARETQYF
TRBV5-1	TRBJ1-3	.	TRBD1	TGCGCCAGCAGACCCGGGACAGGGTCGAACACCATATATTTT	CASRPGTGSNTIYF
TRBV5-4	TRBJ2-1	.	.	TGTGCCAGCAGCTTGGGGTCAGGGACCAACTCCTACAATGAGCAGTTCTTC	CASSLGSGTNSYNEQFF
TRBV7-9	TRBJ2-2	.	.	TGTGCCAGCAGCCCAAGCGCCGATACCGGGGAGCTGTTTTTT	CASSPSADTGELFF
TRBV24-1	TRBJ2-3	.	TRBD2	TGTGCCACCAGTCACCTAACTAGCGGGAGAGGAGATACGCAGTATTTT	CATSHLTSGRGDTQYF
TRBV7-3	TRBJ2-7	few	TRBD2	TGTGCCAGCAGCTTCGGACTAGCGGGAGGGGACGAGCAGTACTTC	CASSFGLAGGDEQYF
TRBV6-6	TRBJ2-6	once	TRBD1	TGTGCCAGCAGCAGGACAGGGACTGGGGCCAACGTCCTGACTTTC	CASSRTGTGANVLTF
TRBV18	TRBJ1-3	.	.	TGTGCCAGCTCACCACCGAACAGAAGAAACACCATATATTTT	CASSPPNRRNTIYF
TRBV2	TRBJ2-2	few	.	TGTGCCAGCAGGCCCGTGACCGGGGAGCTGTTTTTT	CASRPVTGELFF
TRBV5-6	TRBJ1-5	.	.	TGTGCCAGCAGCTTGGGACTTCCTAGCAATCAGCCCCAGCATTTT	CASSLGLPSNQPQHF
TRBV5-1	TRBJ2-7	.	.	TGCGCCAGCAGCTTGGAGGGCCTTGACTCCGAGCAGTACTTC	CASSLEGLDSEQYF
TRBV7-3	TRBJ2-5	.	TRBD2	TGTGCCAGCAGCCCTAGCGGGGCCGATATTACCCAGTACTTC	CASSPSGADITQYF
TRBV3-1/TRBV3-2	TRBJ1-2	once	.	TGTGCCAGCAGCCAGTTGGGTTGGGGATATGGCTACACCTTC	CASSQLGWGYGYTF
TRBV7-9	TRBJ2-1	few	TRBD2	TGTGCCAGCAGCTCCAGACTAGCGGGAGGTTTGAATGAGCAGTTCTTC	CASSSRLAGGLNEQFF
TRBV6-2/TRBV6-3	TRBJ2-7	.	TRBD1	TGTGCCAGCAGTTATCCCATGGACAGGGTCTACGAGCAGTACTTC	CASSYPMDRVYEQYF
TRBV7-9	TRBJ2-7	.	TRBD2	TGTGCCAGCAGCCATGGGGCTAGCGGGAGGGCCGTCGAGCAGTACTTC	CASSHGASGRAVEQYF
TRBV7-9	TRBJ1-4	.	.	TGTGCCAGCACGGGCCGACTCGATGAAAAACTGTTTTTT	CASTGRLDEKLFF
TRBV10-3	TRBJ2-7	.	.	TGTGCCATCAGGACCAGCTCCGCCACCTACGAGCAGTACTTC	CAIRTSSATYEQYF
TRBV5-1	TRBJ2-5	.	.	TGCGCCAGCAGGGGACGGCAGCAAGAGACCCAGTACTTC	CASRGRQQETQYF
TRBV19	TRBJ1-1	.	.	TGTGCCAGTAGCACCGGGACGGGCACTGAAGCTTTCTTT	CASSTGTGTEAFF
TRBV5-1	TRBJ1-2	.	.	TGCGCCAGCAGCTTATCTAACTATGGCTACACCTTC	CASSLSNYGYTF
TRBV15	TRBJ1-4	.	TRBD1	TGTGCCACCAGAGACGGGACAGGGGTTGAAAAACTGTTTTTT	CATRDGTGVEKLFF
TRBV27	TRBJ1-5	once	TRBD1	TGTGCCAGCAGGGGGACAGGGATAGGTCAGCCCCAGCATTTT	CASRGTGIGQPQHF
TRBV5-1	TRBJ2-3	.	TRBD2	TGCGCCAGCAGCTTGTCGGGACTAGCGGGGGGAACAGATACGCAGTATTTT	CASSLSGLAGGTDTQYF
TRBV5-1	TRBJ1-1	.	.	TGCGCCAGCAGCCCTTTGGAGAACACTGAAGCTTTCTTT	CASSPLENTEAFF
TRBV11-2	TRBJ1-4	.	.	TGTGCCAGCAGCTTAACCTTTCAGGGAGATGAAAAACTGTTTTTT	CASSLTFQGDEKLFF
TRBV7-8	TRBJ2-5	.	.	TGTGCCAGCAGCCCTCTCCACTTCGGGAAATCAGAGACCCAGTACTTC	CASSPLHFGKSETQYF
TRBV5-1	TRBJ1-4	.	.	TGCGCCAGCAGCTTAGAGGGTAGCGGCACTAATGAAAAACTGTTTTTT	CASSLEGSGTNEKLFF